Shown below are 26 T cell receptor beta chains from a single sample sequenced in a study of blood T cell repertoires in COVID-19. Only in-frame clones appear in the TCRdb table, and some are missing; sequencing was by immunoSEQ multiplex PCR. The sample has more than 200,000 clones, approximately 84% seen once. The specimen sequenced was peripheral blood. These receptors were collected from a man in his forties or fifties with acute or convalescent COVID-19.

This sequence joins TRBV5-1 and TRBJ2-5; tentative D call: TRBD1 (6 bases). Germline V gene sequence: CDR1 SGHRS, CDR2 YFSETQ. This CDR3 comprises 14 residues. The germline V and J ends were trimmed by 5 bases and 0 bases, with 11 bases remaining between them. The CDR3 sequence is CASRGATYQETQYF. CDR3 coding DNA: TGCGCCAGCAGGGGGGCGACGTACCAAGAGACCCAGTACTTC.

This chain uses TRBV19 with TRBJ1-4; D remains unclear. CDR1 and CDR2 from the germline V gene are LNHDA and SQIVND (reference sequence). CDR3 length: 13 amino acids. V was clipped by 3 bases and J by 5 bases, with 7 bases between them. As DNA, the CDR3 is TGTGCCAGTAGTATTGGCGGGAATGAAAAACTGTTTTTT. Its translation is CASSIGGNEKLFF.

The chain couples TRBV19 to TRBJ2-3, with 11 bases identical to TRBD2. Per germline, CDR1 LNHDA and CDR2 SQIVND (reference sequence). The CDR3 loop spans 19 amino acids. With 4 bases clipped from V and 2 bases from J, the junction kept 14 bases outside the gene matches. CDR3 DNA sequence: TGTGCCAGTAGTAGAAGTAGCGGGGGGGCTTCACGACTCACAGATACGCAGTATTTT. It codes for CASSRSSGGASRLTDTQYF. The variable domain in full, completed from reference TRBV19 and TRBJ2-3, reads DGGITQSPKYLFRKEGQNVTLSCEQNLNHDAMYWYRQDPGQGLRLIYYSQIVNDFQKGDIAEGYSVSREKKESFPLTVTSAQKNPTAFYLCASSRSSGGASRLTDTQYFGPGTRLTVL.

The rearrangement uses TRBV2 and TRBJ1-6, with 7 bases identical to TRBD1. With V trimmed by 1 base and J by 6 bases, 3 bases remained unmatched. This CDR3 contains 15 residues. Germline V gene sequence: CDR1 SNHLY, CDR2 FYNNEI. The CDR3: CASSEGTGRNSPLHF. The DNA for the CDR3 is TGTGCCAGCAGTGAAGGGACAGGACGTAATTCACCCCTCCACTTT. The whole variable domain, remainder taken from reference TRBV2 and TRBJ1-6, is EPEVTQTPSHQVTQMGQEVILRCVPISNHLYFYWYRQILGQKVEFLVSFYNNEISEKSEIFDDQFSVERPDGSNFTLKIRSTKLEDSAMYFCASSEGTGRNSPLHFGNGTRLTVT.

V gene TRBV18 combines with J gene TRBJ1-2; TRBD1 matches at 7 bases. CDR1 KGHSH and CDR2 LQKENI come from the germline V gene. The CDR3 spans 14 residues. V shed 3 bases, J shed 6 bases, and the junction held 7 bases outside the gene matches. The CDR3 reads CASSPGTVENGYTF. The CDR3 DNA reads TGTGCCAGCTCACCCGGGACAGTGGAGAATGGCTACACCTTC.

This chain joins TRBV15 and TRBJ2-2; D gene uncertain. In germline, CDR1 is LNHNV, CDR2 YYDKDF (reference sequence). Trimming left V 8 bases short and J 5 bases short, with 15 bases between. This CDR3 has 14 amino acids. CDR3 bases: TGTGCCACCCAACCTTCCTACCCAACCGGGGAGCTGTTTTTT. This encodes CATQPSYPTGELFF. Full variable domain (remainder filled in from reference TRBV15 and TRBJ2-2): DAMVIQNPRYQVTQFGKPVTLSCSQTLNHNVMYWYQQKSSQAPKLLFHYYDKDFNNEADTPDNFQSRRPNTSFCFLDIRSPGLGDTAMYLCATQPSYPTGELFFGEGSRLTVL.

CDR3 nucleotide sequence: TGTGCCACCAGCAGAGATCAAAGGGAGCTGTTTTTT. Its protein product is CATSRDQRELFF. The chain carries TRBV15 and TRBJ2-2; D not resolved. V dropped 0 bases and J dropped 9 bases, with 5 bases sitting between them. Germline CDR1 is LNHNV and CDR2 is YYDKDF (reference sequence). There are 12 residues in the CDR3.

The chain joins TRBV4-1 to TRBJ2-1; a possible D gene is TRBD2 (5 bases). Per germline, CDR1 MGHRA and CDR2 YSYEKL. This CDR3 region has 16 residues. The V gene lost 5 bases and the J gene lost 5 bases, with 19 bases spanning the gap. CDR3 nucleotide sequence: TGCGCCAGCAGCACCCGGACTTTTCTCGGGAACAATGAGCAGTTCTTC. It is translated as CASSTRTFLGNNEQFF.

The rearrangement links TRBV29-1 to TRBJ1-1; D perhaps matches TRBD1 (6 bases). Trimming pared 1 base from V and 2 bases from J, leaving 17 bases between. Germline V gene data show CDR1 as SQVTM and CDR2 as ANQGSEA. CDR3 length equals 16 residues. CDR3 DNA sequence: TGCAGCGTTGAAGTACAGGGTATACGGTTAAACACTGAAGCTTTCTTT. Protein sequence: CSVEVQGIRLNTEAFF.

The chain employs TRBV2 and TRBJ2-1, with 8 bases lining up with TRBD2. The V gene's germline CDR1 is SNHLY and CDR2 FYNNEI. Germline trimming cut 7 bases from V and 3 bases from J; bases unmatched to any gene: 2. This CDR3 comprises 13 residues. CDR3 in amino acids: CASTSGLYNEQFF. The CDR3 nucleotides are TGTGCCAGCACTAGCGGGCTCTACAATGAGCAGTTCTTC.

CDR3 in DNA: TGTGCCAGCAGCACAGGACAGGGATATGATGCTGAAGCTTTCTTT. Its protein product is CASSTGQGYDAEAFF. The rearrangement joins TRBV7-3 to TRBJ1-1; 8 nucleotides match TRBD1. V gave up 5 bases and J gave up 6 bases; unmatched junction bases: 11. The CDR3 runs to 15 residues. CDR1 SGHTA and CDR2 FQGTGA come from the germline V gene.

CDR3: CASSTGLNLWRTEAFF. CDR3 coding DNA: TGTGCCAGCAGCACTGGATTAAATTTGTGGAGGACTGAAGCTTTCTTT. This sequence joins TRBV5-6 and TRBJ1-1, with D unclear. Germline CDR1 reads SGHDT; CDR2 reads YYEEEE. The CDR3 contains 16 residues. V gave up 4 bases and J gave up 5 bases, with 21 bases separating them.

This chain connects TRBV6-1 to TRBJ1-3; D ambiguous. CDR1 MNHNS and CDR2 SASEGT come from the germline V gene. The CDR3 totals 16 residues. V lost 1 base, J lost 0 bases, and 10 bases lay in between. The CDR3 DNA follows: TGTGCCAGCAGTGAAGTTCAGTCGGGCTCTGGAAACACCATATATTTT. Protein sequence: CASSEVQSGSGNTIYF.

CDR3 bases: TGTGCCAGCATGGACAGCCCCTATGGCTACACCTTC. Its protein product is CASMDSPYGYTF. The chain joins TRBV6-5 to TRBJ1-2, with D possibly matching TRBD1 (6 bases). Germline CDR1 is MNHEY and CDR2 is SVGAGI. Trimming removed 7 bases at V and 4 bases at J, with 10 bases between. This CDR3 is 12 amino acids long.

The chain is built from TRBV7-9 and TRBJ2-4; 7 bases line up with TRBD1. This CDR3 is built from 15 residues. Germline CDR1 reads SEHNR; CDR2 reads FQNEAQ (reference sequence). The junction had 10 bases not matched to a gene; V was cut back by 4 bases and J by 7 bases. CDR3: CASSSLLTGMNIQYF. CDR3 in DNA: TGTGCCAGCAGCTCACTTTTGACAGGGATGAACATTCAGTACTTC. Supplemented by reference TRBV7-9 and TRBJ2-4, the full variable domain reads DTGVSQNPRHKITKRGQNVTFRCDPISEHNRLYWYRQTLGQGPEFLTYFQNEAQLEKSRLLSDRFSAERPKGSFSTLEIQRTEQGDSAMYLCASSSLLTGMNIQYFGAGTRLSVL.

This chain joins TRBV4-1 and TRBJ2-1; D may be TRBD1 (6 bases). The CDR3 totals 16 residues. CDR1 is MGHRA, CDR2 YSYEKL, per germline. V was trimmed by 0 bases and J by 2 bases, leaving 11 bases between them. The CDR3: CASSQDLQGPYNEQFF. The CDR3 DNA reads TGCGCCAGCAGCCAAGATTTGCAGGGGCCCTACAATGAGCAGTTCTTC.

The V gene is TRBV6-5, the J gene TRBJ1-2, with TRBD1 as a possible D gene (6 bases). The CDR3 sequence is 12 residues long. The germline V gene encodes CDR1 MNHEY and CDR2 SVGAGI. Trimming removed 8 bases from V and 8 bases from J, with 15 bases in between. Here the CDR3 reads CASHNRVQGYTF. CDR3 DNA sequence: TGTGCCAGCCATAACAGGGTTCAAGGCTACACCTTC.

This clone was detected a few times. The chain recombines TRBV5-1 with TRBJ2-5; D possibly corresponds to TRBD2 (5 bases). Germline V gene lookup returns CDR1 SGHRS and CDR2 YFSETQ. CDR3 size: 12 residues. V was trimmed by 5 bases and J by 4 bases, leaving 9 bases between them. The DNA of the CDR3 is TGCGCCAGCAGGGGAGAAATAGAGACCCAGTACTTC. Amino acid sequence: CASRGEIETQYF.

The chain uses TRBV12-3 or TRBV12-4 and TRBJ2-1, with D unresolved. This CDR3 comprises 12 residues. Trimming took 3 bases from V and 9 from J, leaving 9 bases between them. DNA of the CDR3: TGTGCCAGCAGTTTTTCGGTCGCTGAGCAGTTCTTC. Its protein product is CASSFSVAEQFF.

The chain has TRBV25-1 and TRBJ2-7, with D possibly being TRBD1 (6 bases). V lost 4 bases, J lost 3 bases, and 10 bases lay in between. The CDR3 consists of 13 residues. Germline V gene sequence: CDR1 MGHDK, CDR2 SYGVNS. The chain's CDR3 is CASSGGHLYEQYF. The CDR3 DNA reads as TGTGCCAGCAGTGGGGGACATCTCTACGAGCAGTACTTC.

The CDR3 DNA reads as TGCGCCAGCAGTGAGCCGCAGGGGGCCTCCGTCTCTAACTATGGCTACACCTTC. Translation: CASSEPQGASVSNYGYTF. V gene TRBV10-2 combines with J gene TRBJ1-2, with 8 bases matching TRBD1. The CDR3 covers 18 residues. Germline assignment: CDR1 WSHSY and CDR2 SAAADI. The V segment lost 2 bases and the J segment 0 bases; nucleotides outside the gene matches: 11.

CDR3 DNA sequence: TGTGCCAGCAGCCGGTGGGCTGATAATTCGCCCCAGCATTTT. Its translation is CASSRWADNSPQHF. The V gene is TRBV11-2, the J gene TRBJ1-5; D remains ambiguous. This CDR3 has 14 amino acids. Per germline, CDR1 SGHAT and CDR2 FQNNGV. V dropped 5 bases and J dropped 9 bases, with 17 bases sitting between them.

The genes are TRBV14 and TRBJ1-1, with 8 bases fitting TRBD1. This CDR3 spans 14 amino acids. V shed 3 bases and J 8 bases; nucleotides not matched to a gene: 8. Per germline, CDR1 SGHDN and CDR2 FVKESK. The CDR3 coding sequence is TGTGCCAGCAGCCAGCTAACAGGGGGTACGGAAGCTTTCTTT. It codes for CASSQLTGGTEAFF.

The V gene is TRBV18, the J gene TRBJ1-1, with 7 bases identical to TRBD1. In germline, CDR1 is KGHSH, CDR2 LQKENI. The CDR3 consists of 15 residues. With 6 bases clipped from V and 4 bases from J, the junction kept 11 bases outside the gene matches. CDR3 nucleotide sequence: TGTGCCAGCTCTCTACCAAATTCAGGGGGCACTGAAGCTTTCTTT. It yields the protein CASSLPNSGGTEAFF.

DNA of the CDR3: TGTGCCAGTAGTCCGAGGCAGGGGGCTCCCTACGAGCAGTACTTC. Translated, it gives CASSPRQGAPYEQYF. The V gene is TRBV19, the J gene TRBJ2-7; 8 bases are a match to TRBD1. The trim removed 5 bases at V and 2 bases at J, leaving 8 bases unmatched. Germline V gene sequence: CDR1 LNHDA, CDR2 SQIVND (reference sequence). This CDR3 contains 15 residues.

The chain uses TRBV6-5 and TRBJ2-7; 8 positions match TRBD2. CDR3 length: 15 residues. V lost 10 bases and J lost 7; bases outside the gene matches: 18. Germline CDR1 is MNHEY and CDR2 is SVGAGI. The CDR3 region has the DNA TGTGCCACCCAGACGCTCGCCGGGGGGGAGGGGGAGCAGTACTTC. Protein: CATQTLAGGEGEQYF.